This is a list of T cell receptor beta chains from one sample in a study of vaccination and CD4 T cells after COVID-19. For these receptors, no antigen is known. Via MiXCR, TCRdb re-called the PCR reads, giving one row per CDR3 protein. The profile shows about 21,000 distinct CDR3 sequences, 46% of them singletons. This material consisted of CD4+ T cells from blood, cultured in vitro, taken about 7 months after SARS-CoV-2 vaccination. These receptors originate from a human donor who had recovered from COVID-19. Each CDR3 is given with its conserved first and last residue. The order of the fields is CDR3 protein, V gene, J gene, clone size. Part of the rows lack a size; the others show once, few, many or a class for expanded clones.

CDR3 protein: CASSLVRGNSVLHF
V gene: TRBV7-2
J gene: TRBJ1-6
clone size: .

CDR3 protein: CASRIRGRPYNEQFF
V gene: TRBV6-1
J gene: TRBJ2-1
clone size: few

CDR3 protein: CASAPGANSPLHF
V gene: TRBV6-1
J gene: TRBJ1-6
clone size: .

CDR3 protein: CASSSPAGGNQPQHF
V gene: TRBV7-2
J gene: TRBJ1-5
clone size: few

CDR3 protein: CASSLQGTEAFF
V gene: TRBV28
J gene: TRBJ1-1
clone size: .

CDR3 protein: CASSSGLAGRSETQYF
V gene: TRBV6-5
J gene: TRBJ2-5
clone size: .

CDR3 protein: CSAHGTGNTEAFF
V gene: TRBV20-1
J gene: TRBJ1-1
clone size: .

CDR3 protein: CSGGTDRQETQYF
V gene: TRBV20-1
J gene: TRBJ2-5
clone size: few

CDR3 protein: CSARDRIGYNEQFF
V gene: TRBV20-1
J gene: TRBJ2-1
clone size: .

CDR3 protein: CASSYRDGYTF
V gene: TRBV6-5
J gene: TRBJ1-2
clone size: .

CDR3 protein: CASSVGLAGGVADEQFF
V gene: TRBV7-3
J gene: TRBJ2-1
clone size: .

CDR3 protein: CSAREDSNYGYTF
V gene: TRBV20-1
J gene: TRBJ1-2
clone size: few

CDR3 protein: CASSQGAGGYGYTF
V gene: TRBV7-3
J gene: TRBJ1-2
clone size: once

CDR3 protein: CASSEGNVYPQFF
V gene: TRBV25-1
J gene: TRBJ2-1
clone size: few

CDR3 protein: CSASKQVVFNTEAFF
V gene: TRBV20-1
J gene: TRBJ1-1
clone size: few

CDR3 protein: CSVGRNRADTQYF
V gene: TRBV29-1
J gene: TRBJ2-3
clone size: .

CDR3 protein: CASSHPLPGQLMNTEAFF
V gene: TRBV4-1
J gene: TRBJ1-1
clone size: .

CDR3 protein: CASSPLAGGYYEQYF
V gene: TRBV27
J gene: TRBJ2-7
clone size: .

CDR3 protein: CASSAQGPDTEAFF
V gene: TRBV11-1
J gene: TRBJ1-1
clone size: .

CDR3 protein: CSAGWRGGGGGGELFF
V gene: TRBV20-1
J gene: TRBJ2-2
clone size: many

CDR3 protein: CASSQARISPLHF
V gene: TRBV4-3
J gene: TRBJ1-6
clone size: .

CDR3 protein: CASSEPLAGGETQYF
V gene: TRBV7-2
J gene: TRBJ2-5
clone size: .

CDR3 protein: CASSREGTGFSQPQHF
V gene: TRBV2
J gene: TRBJ1-5
clone size: .